These 12 T cell receptor beta chains share one sample of origin, sequenced in a study of identical twins. Each CDR3 protein gets one entry after TCRdb re-called the 5' RACE reads with MiXCR. Among about 520,000 distinct CDR3 sequences listed, 22% were seen once. The same data also went into a second study, on T cells expressing NK-cell markers.

The specimen was CD4+ T cells sorted from blood. The receptors originated from a woman aged 18-29 years in good health.

The chain links TRBV10-3 to TRBJ2-1, with D maybe TRBD2 (5 bases). The CDR3 is made up of 13 amino acids. The germline gives CDR1 ENHRY, CDR2 SYGVKD. Deletions cut 8 bases from V and 3 bases from J, with 11 bases between. CDR3 bases: TGTGCCATCTCGGCCAGCGGCTACAATGAGCAGTTCTTC. Protein: CAISASGYNEQFF.

This clonotype was seen a few times. The CDR3 sequence is CASSLGTGVWETQYF. CDR3 DNA: TGCGCCAGCAGCTTAGGAACAGGGGTATGGGAGACCCAGTACTTC. The genes are TRBV5-1 and TRBJ2-5; 7 bases map to TRBD1. The germline V gene encodes CDR1 SGHRS and CDR2 YFSETQ. CDR3 length: 15 amino acids. J lost 5 bases, V lost 2 bases, and 9 bases had no gene match.

Only a few counts were recorded for this clonotype. The V gene is TRBV12-3 or TRBV12-4, the J gene TRBJ2-3; D could derive from TRBD1 or TRBD2 (5 bases each). Trimming left V 5 bases short and J 8 bases short, with 14 bases between. This CDR3 region has 13 residues. CDR3 in DNA: TGTGCCAGCAGTCTTGGACGGGGCGCTACGCAGTATTTT. Translating it yields CASSLGRGATQYF.

In regard to this clonotype: One end of the junction does not line up with germline, which may come from a read error. CDR3 region: CSGGRSGGTGELYF. CDR3 DNA sequence: TGCAGCGGCGGAAGGAGCGGGGGAACCGGGGAGCTGTATTTT. The V gene is TRBV29-1, the J gene TRBJ2-2; 8 nucleotides match TRBD2. The CDR3 runs to 14 residues. Germline V gives CDR1 SQVTM, CDR2 ANQGSEA.

The chain is built from TRBV6-5 and TRBJ2-2; D may be TRBD2 (6 bases). Trimming stripped 0 bases from V and 4 bases from J, with 9 bases between. Looked up from germline, CDR1 is MNHEY and CDR2 is SVGAGI. The CDR3 consists of 15 residues. CDR3: CASSYSGLFTGELFF. The DNA of the CDR3 is TGTGCCAGCAGTTACTCGGGACTCTTCACCGGGGAGCTGTTTTTT.

For the CDR3, the DNA is TGTGCCAGCACAGGGGCGGGAGAAACAGATACGCAGTATTTT. Translated: CASTGAGETDTQYF. The chain is built from TRBV6-2 or TRBV6-3 and TRBJ2-3; TRBD2 is a possible D gene (7 bases). Germline CDR1 MNHEY, CDR2 SVGEGT. The ends were cut back, 7 bases at V and 3 bases at J, with 14 bases in the middle. The CDR3 length is 14 residues.

DNA for the CDR3: TGTGCCAGCAGTTTAGCAGGATATAAGCAGTTCTTC. This gives the protein CASSLAGYKQFF. The chain recombines TRBV12-3 or TRBV12-4 with TRBJ2-1; D is ambiguous. V was shortened by 0 bases and J by 11 bases, with 8 bases between the two germline ends. The CDR3 contains 12 residues.

The table lists this clonotype with a few counts. The chain couples TRBV25-1 to TRBJ2-4; D tentatively reads TRBD1 or TRBD2 (7 bases each). Germline loops: CDR1 MGHDK, CDR2 SYGVNS. The V and J ends lost 6 bases and 8 bases respectively, with 17 bases between them. The CDR3 has 14 residues. CDR3 nucleotide sequence: TGTGCCAGCAGCCTCCAGGGGGAGGGGGACATTCAGTACTTC. This encodes CASSLQGEGDIQYF. Full variable domain (rest looked up from reference TRBV25-1 and TRBJ2-4): EADIYQTPRYLVIGTGKKITLECSQTMGHDKMYWYQQDPGMELHLIHYSYGVNSTEKGDLSSESTVSRIRTEHFPLTLESARPSHTSQYLCASSLQGEGDIQYFGAGTRLSVL.

This clonotype was counted between two and nine times. V and J are TRBV20-1 and TRBJ2-1; no clear D gene. The germline V and J ends were trimmed by 2 bases and 13 bases, with 12 bases remaining between them. Germline values: CDR1 DFQATT, CDR2 SNEGSKA (reference sequence). The CDR3 covers 11 residues. CDR3 protein: CSARSPTGQFF. The CDR3 bases are TGCAGTGCTAGATCGCCTACTGGTCAGTTCTTC.

The chain recombines TRBV5-1 with TRBJ1-6; D is unclear. V was trimmed by 0 bases and J by 5 bases, leaving 6 bases between them. This CDR3 region has 14 residues. Germline V gene lookup returns CDR1 SGHRS and CDR2 YFSETQ. CDR3 in DNA: TGCGCCAGCAGCTTGGTCCGGGATAATTCACCCCTCCACTTT. Its translation: CASSLVRDNSPLHF. Together with reference TRBV5-1 and TRBJ1-6, the CDR3 gives the full variable domain: KAGVTQTPRYLIKTRGQQVTLSCSPISGHRSVSWYQQTPGQGLQFLFEYFSETQRNKGNFPGRFSGRQFSNSRSEMNVSTLELGDSALYLCASSLVRDNSPLHFGNGTRLTVT.

This clonotype has only a few counts. This chain uses TRBV20-1 with TRBJ2-1; 7 bases are shared with TRBD2. This CDR3 region has 13 residues. Germline V gene lookup returns CDR1 DFQATT and CDR2 SNEGSKA (reference sequence). V was pared by 3 bases and J by 4 bases, with 3 bases of the junction left unmatched. Here the CDR3 DNA reads TGCAGTGCTAGGGCGGGGGTTTACAATGAGCAGTTCTTC. Protein product: CSARAGVYNEQFF.

This clonotype showed up many times. The V call is TRBV20-1, the J call TRBJ1-4, with a weak D call TRBD1 (5 bases). V was clipped by 2 bases and J by 0 bases, with 7 bases between them. The CDR3 extends over 14 amino acids. Germline loops: CDR1 DFQATT, CDR2 SNEGSKA (reference sequence). Here the CDR3 reads CSARRGATNEKLFF. CDR3 nucleotide sequence: TGCAGTGCTAGACGGGGGGCAACTAATGAAAAACTGTTTTTT.